The clone carrying this T cell receptor (beta chain) was detected only a few times. The data stem from a study of shared T cell receptors in the human thymus. Measured with immunoSEQ multiplex PCR; TCRdb has only the in-frame clones, and not every one. The data show some 760,000 clones, around 85% seen once. There are 16 residues in the CDR3. CDR1 and CDR2 (germline): SGHRS, YFSETQ. Trimming left V 2 bases short and J 8 bases short, with 17 bases between. These data were also reused for a study on human thymus T cells. That report adds: Resections obtained during corrective heart surgery supplied the thymus tissue. V and J gene usage appeared biased in thymic and blood repertoires.

Sequencing was done on a sample of thymocytes. The chain couples TRBV5-1 to TRBJ1-6; possibly TRBD1 for D (6 bases). The clonotype was recovered from a girl less than two years old with a congenital heart defect. CDR3 protein: CASSLKEQGWDSPLHF. The CDR3 nucleotides read TGCGCCAGCAGCTTAAAAGAACAGGGATGGGATTCACCCCTCCACTTT. The full variable domain, with the rest looked up from reference TRBV5-1 and TRBJ1-6, is KAGVTQTPRYLIKTRGQQVTLSCSPISGHRSVSWYQQTPGQGLQFLFEYFSETQRNKGNFPGRFSGRQFSNSRSEMNVSTLELGDSALYLCASSLKEQGWDSPLHFGNGTRLTVT.